The 28 T cell receptor beta chains below come from one sample, sequenced in a study of T cells in Graves' hyperthyroidism and ophthalmopathy. Using RNA transcripts as the source, TCR beta CDR3 regions were amplified. A set of HTBI primers served as the primers for a first-round RT-PCR of the TCR CDR3. TCRdb re-derived calls from the multiplex PCR reads in MiXCR, one entry per CDR3 protein. The sample includes hundreds of thousands of distinct CDR3 sequences, under 25% seen only once; the top ten take around a third. The source material was blood. Receptors were obtained from a man aged 25-40 years with Graves' ophthalmopathy.

CDR3 residues: CASSLSFGRRGGRNSPLHF. The CDR3 bases are TGTGCCAGCAGTTTAAGTTTCGGAAGGCGAGGGGGCCGGAATTCACCCCTCCACTTT. This sequence joins TRBV12-3 or TRBV12-4 and TRBJ1-6, with TRBD1 matching 7 bases. There are 19 residues in the CDR3. V was pared by 2 bases and J by 7 bases, with 17 bases of the junction left unmatched.

The sample holds a few counts of this clonotype. This chain links TRBV2 with TRBJ2-1; no firm D call. Between the trimmed V and J ends, which lost 3 bases and 7 bases, there was a span of 7 bases. The CDR3 sequence is 12 residues long. Per germline, CDR1 SNHLY and CDR2 FYNNEI. In DNA, the CDR3 is TGTGCCAGCAGTGACACTCGGAATGAGCAGTTCTTC. Translated, it gives CASSDTRNEQFF.

The chain uses TRBV19 and TRBJ2-1; 10 nucleotides match TRBD2. The trim removed 6 bases at V and 6 bases at J, leaving 2 bases unmatched. Per the germline V gene, CDR1 is LNHDA and CDR2 is SQIVND (reference sequence). CDR3 length: 13 amino acids. The CDR3 DNA reads as TGTGCCAGTAGGGGACTAGCGCCCAATGAGCAGTTCTTC. Its protein is CASRGLAPNEQFF.

CDR3 nucleotides: TGTGCCAGCAGTTGGCGGGGTGGGGGCTACGAGCAGTACTTC. Protein: CASSWRGGGYEQYF. The chain joins TRBV28 to TRBJ2-7; tentatively, D is TRBD2 (6 bases). Germline assignment: CDR1 MDHEN and CDR2 SYDVKM. Deletions cut 4 bases from V and 3 bases from J, with 13 bases between. The CDR3 runs to 14 residues.

This clonotype has only a few counts. The chain uses TRBV6-2 or TRBV6-3 and TRBJ2-2; tentative D call: TRBD2 (6 bases). The CDR3 loop spans 14 amino acids. CDR1 MNHEY and CDR2 SVGEGT come from the germline V gene. V was pared by 6 bases and J by 7 bases, with 15 bases between. The CDR3 bases are TGTGCCAGCAGACCCCTAGGAGGGATCGGGGAGCTGTTTTTT. Translating gives CASRPLGGIGELFF.

The table lists this clonotype with a few counts. V gene TRBV5-4 combines with J gene TRBJ2-5, with D possibly TRBD2 on 5 matching bases. Trimming took 3 bases from V and 7 from J, leaving 16 bases between them. CDR3 size: 14 residues. Germline V gene lookup returns CDR1 SGHNT and CDR2 YYREEE (reference sequence). CDR3 DNA: TGTGCCAGCAGCTCAAGGAGGAGGAGTTTGACCCAGTACTTC. Protein product: CASSSRRRSLTQYF.

This chain connects TRBV3-1 to TRBJ2-7; 13 bases are a match to TRBD2. The germline gives CDR1 LGHDT, CDR2 YNNKEL (reference sequence). J was trimmed by 3 bases and V by 1 base; bases with no gene match: 9. The CDR3 extends over 18 amino acids. The CDR3 reads CASSQVSYGLAGVYEQYF. DNA for the CDR3: TGTGCCAGCAGCCAAGTTAGCTACGGACTAGCGGGAGTCTACGAGCAGTACTTC.

J is TRBJ2-1 and V is TRBV11-2, with TRBD2 matching 8 bases. The germline V gene has CDR1 SGHAT and CDR2 FQNNGV. J was trimmed by 5 bases and V by 5 bases; bases with no gene match: 11. The CDR3 is 16 residues long. CDR3 sequence: CASSPGGGPPNNEQFF. The CDR3 region has the DNA TGTGCCAGCAGCCCCGGGGGGGGGCCCCCCAACAATGAGCAGTTCTTC.

This clonotype was seen at least ten times. The chain combines TRBV30 with TRBJ1-1; D call uncertain. CDR1 is GTSNPN, CDR2 SVGIG, per germline (reference sequence). The V end was cut by 1 base, the J end by 1 base, with 7 bases between. The CDR3 loop spans 13 amino acids. For the CDR3, the DNA is TGTGCCTGGAGTGGACAAACGAACACTGAAGCTTTCTTT. Protein: CAWSGQTNTEAFF.

The V call is TRBV20-1, the J call TRBJ2-5; D gene ambiguous. CDR1 and CDR2 from the germline V gene are DFQATT and SNEGSKA (reference sequence). Trimming pared 0 bases from V and 5 bases from J, leaving 16 bases between. The length of the CDR3 is 15 residues. The chain's CDR3 is CSARDFAGLGETQYF. Here the CDR3 DNA reads TGCAGTGCTAGAGATTTCGCAGGCCTGGGGGAGACCCAGTACTTC.

This clonotype was seen many times. The CDR3 reads CASSQDEVLLQETQYF. The CDR3 coding sequence is TGTGCCAGCAGCCAAGATGAGGTGCTCCTCCAAGAGACCCAGTACTTC. The chain couples TRBV3-1 to TRBJ2-5; D not certain. Germline CDR1 LGHDT, CDR2 YNNKEL (reference sequence). This CDR3 is 16 amino acids long. V lost 0 bases, J lost 1 base, and 12 bases lay in between.

The chain employs TRBV4-3 and TRBJ2-1; 7 bases line up with TRBD2. The germline V gene encodes CDR1 LGHNA and CDR2 YSLEER. This CDR3 is built from 17 residues. V dropped 0 bases and J dropped 4; count of bases not matched to a gene: 9. CDR3 nucleotide sequence: TGCGCCAGCAGCCAAGATAGGGCGGGAGTGGTATACAATGAGCAGTTCTTC. It specifies CASSQDRAGVVYNEQFF.

Comments on this clonotype: A single base separates this from a much larger clone, so it may be a read error. V usage is TRBV12-3 or TRBV12-4 and J usage is TRBJ2-7, with 14 bases matching TRBD2. CDR3 size: 15 residues. The CDR3 sequence is CASSMTGLAGGEQHF. CDR3 sequence (DNA): TGTGCCAGCAGTATGACCGGACTAGCGGGAGGAGAGCAGCACTTC.

This chain links TRBV6-2 or TRBV6-3 with TRBJ2-7; either TRBD1 or TRBD2 may supply D (6 bases each). V was pared by 9 bases and J by 7 bases, with 28 bases between. From germline, CDR1 is MNHEY and CDR2 SVGEGT. The length of the CDR3 is 16 residues. The CDR3, as DNA: TGTGCCAGAAGTCGCCCCGGGGGCGCAAGCCGGGGGGAGCAGTACTTC. This sequence encodes CARSRPGGASRGEQYF.

Comment on this clonotype: Being one base from a much bigger clone, this may be a read error. This sequence joins TRBV7-2 and TRBJ2-7; possibly TRBD1 or TRBD2 for D (5 bases each). The germline V gene encodes CDR1 SGHTA and CDR2 FQGNSA. The ends were cut back, 3 bases at V and 2 bases at J, with 20 bases in the middle. The CDR3 is made up of 17 amino acids. CDR3 sequence (DNA): TGTGCCAGCAGCTTCGGGGCCCCAAAGCTGCACCCCTACGAGCAGTACTTC. Its protein product is CASSFGAPKLHPYEQYF.

This clonotype has ten or more counts. This chain joins TRBV12-3 or TRBV12-4 and TRBJ2-7, with TRBD1 identical over 8 bases. CDR3 length: 16 amino acids. The V and J ends lost 4 bases and 4 bases, in that order; junction bases with no gene match: 12. In DNA, the CDR3 is TGTGCCAGCAGTTGGGTTCATGCGACAGGGGCTTACGAGCAGTACTTC. This encodes CASSWVHATGAYEQYF.

This clonotype was found a few times. The chain is built from TRBV4-1 and TRBJ1-5, with D possibly matching TRBD1 (6 bases). Per germline, CDR1 MGHRA and CDR2 YSYEKL. Trimming shortened V by 0 bases and J by 6 bases, and 15 bases separated the two germline ends. CDR3 length: 16 amino acids. CDR3 residues: CASSQEQGVASQPQHF. In DNA, the CDR3 is TGCGCCAGCAGCCAAGAACAGGGTGTCGCCAGTCAGCCCCAGCATTTT.

The V gene is TRBV29-1, the J gene TRBJ2-3; D may be TRBD1 (5 bases). V lost 0 bases and J lost 2, with 15 bases in between. The germline gives CDR1 SQVTM, CDR2 ANQGSEA. There are 16 residues in the CDR3. CDR3 sequence reads: CSVEELWGLPTDTQYF. CDR3 bases: TGCAGCGTTGAAGAATTGTGGGGCCTTCCCACAGATACGCAGTATTTT.

The V gene is TRBV6-1, the J gene TRBJ2-2; tentative D call: TRBD1 (6 bases). With 7 bases removed from V and 4 bases from J, the gap between germline ends came to 10 bases. The CDR3 is 13 residues long. CDR1 and CDR2 from the germline V gene are MNHNS and SASEGT. The CDR3 here is CASTTGFTGELFF. DNA of the CDR3: TGTGCCAGCACCACAGGGTTCACCGGGGAGCTGTTTTTT.

A remark on this clonotype: Possible read error: a much larger clone is one base away. The chain couples TRBV28 to TRBJ1-1; unclear D gene. This CDR3 has 11 amino acids. The germline gives CDR1 MDHEN, CDR2 SYDVKM. Trimming cost V 4 bases and J 10 bases, with 10 bases left between them. CDR3 residues: CASSSQFGAFF. CDR3 DNA sequence: TGTGCCAGCAGTTCACAGTTTGGAGCTTTCTTT.

The chain is built from TRBV2 and TRBJ2-1; perhaps TRBD2 as D (7 bases). CDR1 is SNHLY and CDR2 is FYNNEI in the germline V gene. The CDR3 loop spans 12 amino acids. The V and J ends lost 7 bases and 9 bases respectively, with 13 bases between them. The CDR3 here is CASTLRGGEQFF. DNA of the CDR3: TGTGCCAGCACTTTAAGGGGGGGTGAGCAGTTCTTC.

This clonotype was seen many times. The chain joins TRBV28 to TRBJ1-6, with D uncertain. The V and J ends lost 6 bases and 8 bases respectively, with 17 bases between them. Germline lookup yields CDR1 MDHEN and CDR2 SYDVKM. This CDR3 comprises 15 residues. Here the CDR3 DNA reads TGTGCCAGCAGCCCTCCGGCCCCGACTTATTCACCCCTCCACTTT. As protein: CASSPPAPTYSPLHF.

The rearrangement links TRBV12-3 or TRBV12-4 to TRBJ1-5; D is unclear. The CDR3 spans 12 residues. Trimming removed 5 bases from V and 9 bases from J, with 11 bases in between. The CDR3, as DNA: TGTGCCAGCAGTCGTGCGGGTCGGCCCCAGCATTTT. Translation: CASSRAGRPQHF.

The chain recombines TRBV4-1 with TRBJ1-5; TRBD1 is a possible D gene (6 bases). Germline CDR1 and CDR2: MGHRA and YSYEKL. V was clipped by 5 bases and J by 0 bases, with 11 bases between them. There are 15 residues in the CDR3. The CDR3 DNA reads TGCGCCAGCAGCTATCGGGACATTAGCAATCAGCCCCAGCATTTT. Its protein product is CASSYRDISNQPQHF.

The chain carries TRBV28 and TRBJ2-7, with TRBD2 matching 12 bases. V shed 0 bases, J shed 3 bases, and the junction held 3 bases outside the gene matches. The CDR3 has 16 amino acids. Germline V lookup: CDR1 MDHEN, CDR2 SYDVKM. CDR3 protein: CASSLWETSGSYEQYF. Written as DNA, the CDR3 is TGTGCCAGCAGTTTATGGGAGACTAGCGGGAGCTACGAGCAGTACTTC.

As to this clonotype: A much more abundant neighbour one base away suggests this may be a read error. The chain links TRBV30 to TRBJ1-2, with D hard to call. The CDR3 is 14 residues long. Germline values: CDR1 GTSNPN, CDR2 SVGIG (reference sequence). CDR3 in DNA: TGTGCCTGGAGTGTCCCGTGGCTGGTGAGCGGCTACGCCTTC. It is translated as CAWSVPWLVSGYAF.

This clonotype was detected once. The chain couples TRBV7-9 to TRBJ2-1; D may be TRBD1 or TRBD2 (6 bases each). Germline V lookup: CDR1 SEHNR, CDR2 FQNEAQ (reference sequence). This CDR3 spans 17 amino acids. V lost 0 bases to trimming and J lost 15 bases, with 27 bases between them. The CDR3 is CASSLAGGVGTAGIGFF. The CDR3 DNA is TGTGCCAGCAGCTTAGCGGGGGGCGTAGGTACAGCGGGCATTGGGTTCTTC.

This clonotype was detected a few times. The chain uses TRBV11-2 and TRBJ2-1, with D perhaps TRBD2 (5 bases). This CDR3 comprises 16 residues. The V end was cut by 3 bases, the J end by 8 bases, with 20 bases between. Germline CDR1 SGHAT, CDR2 FQNNGV. As DNA, the CDR3 is TGTGCCAGCAGCTTCTTCGGGATCCCCCAAGAGGATGAGCAGTTCTTC. It specifies CASSFFGIPQEDEQFF. The variable domain in full, completed from reference TRBV11-2 and TRBJ2-1, reads EAGVAQSPRYKIIEKRQSVAFWCNPISGHATLYWYQQILGQGPKLLIQFQNNGVVDDSQLPKDRFSAERLKGVDSTLKIQPAKLEDSAVYLCASSFFGIPQEDEQFFGPGTRLTVL.